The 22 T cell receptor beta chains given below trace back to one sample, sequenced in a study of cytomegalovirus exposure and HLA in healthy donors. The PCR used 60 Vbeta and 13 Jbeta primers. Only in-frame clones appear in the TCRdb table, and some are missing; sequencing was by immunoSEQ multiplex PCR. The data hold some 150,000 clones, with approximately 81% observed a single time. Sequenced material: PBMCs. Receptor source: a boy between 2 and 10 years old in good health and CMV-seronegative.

The CDR3 bases are TGTGCCAGCAGCTTGGCAGCAGGGGGCACCTACAATGAGCAGTTCTTC. Its translation: CASSLAAGGTYNEQFF. The chain employs TRBV5-4 and TRBJ2-1, with 8 bases that match TRBD1. The germline gives CDR1 SGHNT, CDR2 YYREEE (reference sequence). This CDR3 has 16 amino acids. V lost 0 bases, J lost 2 bases, and 4 bases stayed unmatched.

The CDR3 sequence: CASSIRQGKQYF. In nucleotides, the CDR3 is TGTGCCAGTAGTATTAGACAGGGGAAGCAGTACTTC. The V call is TRBV19, the J call TRBJ2-7; 8 bases are shared with TRBD1. V shed 3 bases, J shed 8 bases, and the junction held 3 bases outside the gene matches. Germline V gene sequence: CDR1 LNHDA, CDR2 SQIVND (reference sequence). CDR3 length: 12 residues.

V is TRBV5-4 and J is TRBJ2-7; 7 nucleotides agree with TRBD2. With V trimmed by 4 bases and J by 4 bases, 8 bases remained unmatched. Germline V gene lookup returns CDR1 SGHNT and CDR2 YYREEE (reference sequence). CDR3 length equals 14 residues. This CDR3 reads CASSARTSAYEQYF. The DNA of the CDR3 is TGTGCCAGCAGCGCCAGAACTAGCGCATACGAGCAGTACTTC.

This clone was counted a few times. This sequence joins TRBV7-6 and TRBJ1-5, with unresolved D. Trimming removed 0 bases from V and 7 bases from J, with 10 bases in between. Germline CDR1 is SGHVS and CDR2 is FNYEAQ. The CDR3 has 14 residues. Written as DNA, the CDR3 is TGTGCCAGCAGCTTAGCGCCCGGGTGGCAGCCCCAGCATTTT. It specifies CASSLAPGWQPQHF.

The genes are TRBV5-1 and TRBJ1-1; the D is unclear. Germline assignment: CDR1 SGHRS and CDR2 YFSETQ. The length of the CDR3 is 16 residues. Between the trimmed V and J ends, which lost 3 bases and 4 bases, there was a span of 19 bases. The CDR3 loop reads CASSSYLAGSSTEAFF. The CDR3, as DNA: TGCGCCAGCAGCTCATACTTAGCCGGCTCGAGCACTGAAGCTTTCTTT.

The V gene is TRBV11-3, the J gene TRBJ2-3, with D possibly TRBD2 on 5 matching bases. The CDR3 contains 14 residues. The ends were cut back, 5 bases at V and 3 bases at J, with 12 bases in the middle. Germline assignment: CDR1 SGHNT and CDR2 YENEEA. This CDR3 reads CASSRLGGTDTQYF. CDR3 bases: TGTGCCAGCAGCCGCCTTGGAGGAACAGATACGCAGTATTTT.

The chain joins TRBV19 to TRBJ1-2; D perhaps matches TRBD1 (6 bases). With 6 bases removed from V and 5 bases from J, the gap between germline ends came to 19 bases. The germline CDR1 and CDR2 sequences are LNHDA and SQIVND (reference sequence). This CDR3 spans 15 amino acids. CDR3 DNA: TGTGCCAGTAGCTTGGCCGGGGCAGGGGCGTATGGCTACACCTTC. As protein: CASSLAGAGAYGYTF.

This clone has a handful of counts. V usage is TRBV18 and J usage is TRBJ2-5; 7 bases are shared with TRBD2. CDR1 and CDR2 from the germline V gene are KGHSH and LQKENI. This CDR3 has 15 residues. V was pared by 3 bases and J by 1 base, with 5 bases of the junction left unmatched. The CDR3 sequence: CASSPGGTRQETQYF. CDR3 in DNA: TGTGCCAGCTCACCGGGAGGGACCCGCCAAGAGACCCAGTACTTC.

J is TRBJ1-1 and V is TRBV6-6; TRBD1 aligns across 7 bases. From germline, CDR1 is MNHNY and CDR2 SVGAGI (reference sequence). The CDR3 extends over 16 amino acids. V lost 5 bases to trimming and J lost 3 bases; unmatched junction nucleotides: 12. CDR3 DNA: TGTGCCAGCAGTACCTCTTTAGGGGGCGCAGACACTGAAGCTTTCTTT. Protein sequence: CASSTSLGGADTEAFF.

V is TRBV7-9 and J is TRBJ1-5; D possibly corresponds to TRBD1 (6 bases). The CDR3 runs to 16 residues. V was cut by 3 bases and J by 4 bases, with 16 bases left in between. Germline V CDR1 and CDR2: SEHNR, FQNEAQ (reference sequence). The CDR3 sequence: CASSFYSVGTNQPQHF. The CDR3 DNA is TGTGCCAGCAGCTTCTATTCGGTAGGGACAAATCAGCCCCAGCATTTT.

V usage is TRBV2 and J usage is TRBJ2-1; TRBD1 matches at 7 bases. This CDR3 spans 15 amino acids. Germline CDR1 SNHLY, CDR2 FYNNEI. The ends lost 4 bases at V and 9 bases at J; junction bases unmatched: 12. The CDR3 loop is CASSVGQGVWSEQFF. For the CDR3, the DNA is TGTGCCAGCAGTGTGGGGCAGGGGGTATGGAGTGAGCAGTTCTTC. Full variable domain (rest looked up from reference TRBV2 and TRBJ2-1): EPEVTQTPSHQVTQMGQEVILRCVPISNHLYFYWYRQILGQKVEFLVSFYNNEISEKSEIFDDQFSVERPDGSNFTLKIRSTKLEDSAMYFCASSVGQGVWSEQFFGPGTRLTVL.

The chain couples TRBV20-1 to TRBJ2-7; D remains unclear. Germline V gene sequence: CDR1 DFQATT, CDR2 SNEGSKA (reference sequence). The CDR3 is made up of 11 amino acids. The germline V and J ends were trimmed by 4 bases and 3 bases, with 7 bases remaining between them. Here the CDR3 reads CSATFRYEQYF. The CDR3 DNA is TGCAGTGCTACTTTTCGCTACGAGCAGTACTTC.

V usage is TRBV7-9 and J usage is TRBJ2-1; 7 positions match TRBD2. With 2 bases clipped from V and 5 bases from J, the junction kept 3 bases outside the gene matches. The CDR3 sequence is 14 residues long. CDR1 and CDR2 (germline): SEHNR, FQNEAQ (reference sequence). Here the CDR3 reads CASSLRGGDNEQFF. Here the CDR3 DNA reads TGTGCCAGCAGCTTACGCGGGGGAGACAATGAGCAGTTCTTC.

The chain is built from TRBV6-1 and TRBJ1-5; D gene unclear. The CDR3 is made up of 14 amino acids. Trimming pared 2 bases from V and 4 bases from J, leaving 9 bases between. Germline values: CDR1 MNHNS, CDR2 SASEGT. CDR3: CASSESSENQPQHF. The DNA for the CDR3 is TGTGCCAGCAGTGAAAGTTCGGAGAATCAGCCCCAGCATTTT.

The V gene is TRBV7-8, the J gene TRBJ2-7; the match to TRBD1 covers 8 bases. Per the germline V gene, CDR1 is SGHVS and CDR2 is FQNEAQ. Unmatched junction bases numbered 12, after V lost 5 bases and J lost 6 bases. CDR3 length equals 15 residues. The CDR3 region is CASSPRQGISPEQYF. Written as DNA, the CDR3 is TGTGCCAGCAGCCCTAGACAGGGGATCTCTCCCGAGCAGTACTTC.

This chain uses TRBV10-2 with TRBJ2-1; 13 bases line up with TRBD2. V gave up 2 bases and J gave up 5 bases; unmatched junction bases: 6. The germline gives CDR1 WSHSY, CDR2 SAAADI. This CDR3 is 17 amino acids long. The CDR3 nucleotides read TGCGCCAGCAGTGAGGCCGGGACTAGCGGGACTCACAATGAGCAGTTCTTC. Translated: CASSEAGTSGTHNEQFF.

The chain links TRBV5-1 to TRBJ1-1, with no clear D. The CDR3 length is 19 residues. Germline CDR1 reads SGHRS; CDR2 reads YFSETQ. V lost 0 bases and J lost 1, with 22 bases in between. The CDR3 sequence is CASSLVVRPYQTTNTEAFF. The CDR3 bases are TGCGCCAGCAGCTTGGTGGTTCGGCCCTACCAAACTACGAACACTGAAGCTTTCTTT. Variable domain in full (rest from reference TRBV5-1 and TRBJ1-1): KAGVTQTPRYLIKTRGQQVTLSCSPISGHRSVSWYQQTPGQGLQFLFEYFSETQRNKGNFPGRFSGRQFSNSRSEMNVSTLELGDSALYLCASSLVVRPYQTTNTEAFFGQGTRLTVV.

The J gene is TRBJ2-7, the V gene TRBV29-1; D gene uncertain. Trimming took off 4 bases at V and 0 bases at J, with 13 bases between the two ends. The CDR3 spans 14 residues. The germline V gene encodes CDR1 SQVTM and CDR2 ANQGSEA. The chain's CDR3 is CSVVAGGSSYEQYF. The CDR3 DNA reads TGCAGCGTTGTAGCCGGCGGAAGCTCCTACGAGCAGTACTTC.

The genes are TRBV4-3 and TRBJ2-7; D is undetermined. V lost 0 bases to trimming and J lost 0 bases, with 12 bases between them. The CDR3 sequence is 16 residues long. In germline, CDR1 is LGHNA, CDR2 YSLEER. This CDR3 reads CASSQDGQSSSYEQYF. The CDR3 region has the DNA TGCGCCAGCAGCCAAGATGGGCAGTCGAGCTCCTACGAGCAGTACTTC.

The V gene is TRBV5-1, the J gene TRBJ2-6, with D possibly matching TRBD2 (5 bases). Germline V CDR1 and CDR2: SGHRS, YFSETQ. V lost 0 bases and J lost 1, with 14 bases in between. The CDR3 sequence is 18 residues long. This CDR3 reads CASSLDATRGSGANVLTF. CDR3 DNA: TGCGCCAGCAGCTTGGATGCAACCCGGGGATCTGGGGCCAACGTCCTGACTTTC.

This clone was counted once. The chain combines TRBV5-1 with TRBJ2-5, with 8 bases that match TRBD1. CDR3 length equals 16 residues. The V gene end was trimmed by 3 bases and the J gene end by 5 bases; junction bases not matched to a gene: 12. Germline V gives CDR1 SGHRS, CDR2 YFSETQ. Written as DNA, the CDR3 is TGCGCCAGCAGCTGGAAACAGACAGGGGCTTCGGAGACCCAGTACTTC. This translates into CASSWKQTGASETQYF. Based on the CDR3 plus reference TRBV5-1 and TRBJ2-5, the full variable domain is KAGVTQTPRYLIKTRGQQVTLSCSPISGHRSVSWYQQTPGQGLQFLFEYFSETQRNKGNFPGRFSGRQFSNSRSEMNVSTLELGDSALYLCASSWKQTGASETQYFGPGTRLLVL.

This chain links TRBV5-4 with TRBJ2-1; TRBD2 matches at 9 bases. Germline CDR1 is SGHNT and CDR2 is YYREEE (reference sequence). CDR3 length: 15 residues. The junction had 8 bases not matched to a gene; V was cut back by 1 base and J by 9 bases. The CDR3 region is CASSLSPSGMGEQFF. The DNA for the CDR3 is TGTGCCAGCAGCTTGTCCCCTAGCGGGATGGGTGAGCAGTTCTTC. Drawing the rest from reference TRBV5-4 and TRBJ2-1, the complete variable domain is ETGVTQSPTHLIKTRGQQVTLRCSSQSGHNTVSWYQQALGQGPQFIFQYYREEENGRGNFPPRFSGLQFPNYSSELNVNALELDDSALYLCASSLSPSGMGEQFFGPGTRLTVL.